Listed below are T cell receptor beta chains from one sample, sequenced in a study of blood T cell repertoires in COVID-19. Clones were read by immunoSEQ multiplex PCR, and TCRdb kept only the in-frame ones, dropping some. In the table there are about 280,000 clones, 88% of which are singletons. The sequencing input was PBMCs or T cells enriched from blood (not recorded which). The receptor set was obtained from a woman aged 30 to 39 who had recovered from COVID-19. CDR3s include the opening cysteine and the closing phenylalanine or tryptophan. Fields, in order: J gene, D gene, clone size, V gene, CDR3 protein, CDR3 DNA. The D gene is left open where the match is weak. Size values are once, few and many counts, or a class for expanded clones, and some rows have none.

>TRBJ2-3|-|-|TRBV18
CASSPLKGPGTDTQYF
TGTGCCAGCTCACCGCTCAAAGGGCCGGGGACAGATACGCAGTATTTT
>TRBJ1-2|TRBD1|-|TRBV2
CASSGDREVYGYTF
TGTGCCAGCAGTGGGGACAGGGAGGTCTATGGCTACACCTTC
>TRBJ1-6|-|-|TRBV28
CASSYNSVYNSPLHF
TGTGCCAGCAGTTACAACAGTGTATATAATTCACCCCTCCACTTT
>TRBJ2-7|-|-|TRBV7-2
CASSLGAYNSYEQYF
TGTGCCAGCAGCTTAGGGGCCTACAACTCCTACGAGCAGTACTTC
>TRBJ1-1|-|few|TRBV7-2
CASSLEIRSAEAFF
TGTGCCAGCAGCTTAGAGATCCGGAGCGCTGAAGCTTTCTTT
>TRBJ1-6|-|-|TRBV19
CASSFSQGYSPLHF
TGTGCCAGTTCTTTTTCCCAGGGGTATTCACCCCTCCACTTT
>TRBJ2-2|TRBD1|-|TRBV30
CAWIRPGTALATGELFF
TGTGCCTGGATCAGACCCGGGACAGCTCTAGCAACCGGGGAGCTGTTTTTT
>TRBJ2-5|TRBD2|-|TRBV9
CASSGSGRPQETQYF
TGTGCCAGCAGCGGTAGCGGGAGGCCACAAGAGACCCAGTACTTC
>TRBJ2-5|TRBD1|-|TRBV7-9
CAGQGAGETQYF
TGTGCCGGTCAGGGGGCAGGAGAGACCCAGTACTTC
>TRBJ1-5|-|-|TRBV5-6
CASSLLNQPQHF
TGTGCCAGCAGCTTACTTAATCAGCCCCAGCATTTT
>TRBJ2-1|TRBD2|once|TRBV18
CASSPLKGGSTEQFF
TGTGCCAGCTCACCATTGAAGGGAGGGAGCACTGAGCAGTTCTTC
>TRBJ2-2|TRBD2|-|TRBV5-3
CARSLGLAGGTGELFF
TGTGCCAGAAGCTTGGGACTAGCGGGGGGTACCGGGGAGCTGTTTTTT
>TRBJ1-4|-|-|TRBV10-3
CAISEDFSSEKLFF
TGTGCCATCAGTGAAGACTTTTCCTCGGAAAAACTGTTTTTT
>TRBJ1-2|TRBD1|-|TRBV7-9
CASSLTGVGYGYTF
TGTGCCAGCAGCTTAACAGGGGTTGGCTATGGCTACACCTTC
>TRBJ2-7|TRBD1|-|TRBV6-5
CATHRGVGEQYF
TGTGCCACCCACAGGGGCGTTGGGGAGCAGTACTTC
>TRBJ2-1|TRBD2|once|TRBV11-3
CASSFGGASYNEQFF
TGTGCCAGCAGCTTCGGGGGGGCTTCCTACAATGAGCAGTTCTTC
>TRBJ1-2|-|-|TRBV27
CASRGPAGYTF
TGTGCCAGCAGGGGCCCCGCGGGCTACACCTTC
>TRBJ2-7|-|-|TRBV30
CAWSAGGKHEQYF
TGTGCCTGGAGTGCGGGGGGCAAACACGAGCAGTACTTC
>TRBJ2-1|-|-|TRBV19
CASSILAGLGVHEQFF
TGTGCCAGTAGTATACTGGCGGGCCTCGGGGTCCATGAGCAGTTCTTC
>TRBJ1-6|-|-|TRBV4-3
CASSQDTKGRDSPLHF
TGCGCCAGCAGCCAAGACACGAAGGGCAGGGATTCACCCCTCCACTTT
>TRBJ2-7|-|-|TRBV28
CASSLRRGGRLVPYEQYF
TGTGCCAGCAGTTTACGGAGGGGAGGCAGGCTGGTGCCCTACGAGCAGTACTTC
>TRBJ2-7|TRBD2|-|TRBV11-2
CASSLERGGSYEQYF
TGTGCCAGCAGCTTAGAGCGGGGGGGGTCCTACGAGCAGTACTTC
>TRBJ2-5|-|-|TRBV5-8
CASSLADSQETQYF
TGTGCCAGCAGCCTCGCGGACAGCCAAGAGACCCAGTACTTC
>TRBJ2-4|-|-|TRBV27
CASSLYQGWGKNIQYF
TGTGCCAGCAGTTTATACCAGGGCTGGGGCAAAAACATTCAGTACTTC
>TRBJ1-4|-|-|TRBV7-9
CASSGSPGLTNKKLFF
TGTGCCAGCAGCGGCTCGCCCGGACTAACTAATAAAAAACTGTTTTTT
>TRBJ2-2|TRBD1|few|TRBV5-1
CASSLRDSYTGELFF
TGCGCCAGCAGCTTGCGGGACAGCTACACCGGGGAGCTGTTTTTT
>TRBJ1-1|-|-|TRBV19
CASSIRWGYSTEAFF
TGTGCCAGTAGTATCAGATGGGGCTATAGCACTGAAGCTTTCTTT
>TRBJ1-1|-|-|TRBV11-2
CASTLRGVNTEAFF
TGTGCCAGCACATTGCGGGGGGTGAACACTGAAGCTTTCTTT
>TRBJ1-1|-|-|TRBV19
CASSIDLEQTEAFF
TGTGCCAGTAGTATAGATCTGGAGCAGACTGAAGCTTTCTTT
>TRBJ2-2|-|-|TRBV5-1
CASSLQGVANTGELFF
TGCGCCAGCAGCTTACAGGGAGTAGCGAACACCGGGGAGCTGTTTTTT